Presented here are 2 T cell receptor beta chains from one specimen sequenced in a study of blood T cells in healthy people across ages. Alongside a J-beta primer mix, a sample-barcoded 5' primer served in a second PCR lasting about 7 to 11 cycles. Using its own MiXCR run on the 5' RACE reads, TCRdb lists one record per CDR3 protein. The sample includes around 800,000 distinct CDR3 sequences, 60% to 80% of them seen just once. What was sequenced was blood. Receptor source: a man aged 25 to 45 in good health.

This chain joins TRBV7-2 and TRBJ2-4; 10 bases align to TRBD1. The J call may be mistaken, given a closer DNA end match to TRBJ2-7. There are 14 residues in the CDR3. CDR1 and CDR2 from the germline V gene are SGHTA and FQGNSA. CDR3: CASIAGTGAYEQYF. The CDR3 DNA reads as TGTGCCAGCATTGCGGGGACAGGGGCCTACGAGCAGTACTTC.

The DNA for the CDR3 is TGTGCCACCCAACAAGGCTCTTCCTACGAGCAGTACTTC. Residues: CATQQGSSYEQYF. The chain carries TRBV6-5 and TRBJ2-7, with unresolved D. This CDR3 has 13 amino acids. The V end was cut by 10 bases, the J end by 1 base, with 14 bases between. Germline V gives CDR1 MNHEY, CDR2 SVGAGI.